This passage covers 25 T cell receptor beta chains from one sample sequenced in a study of cytomegalovirus exposure and HLA in healthy donors. The PCR ran on 60 Vbeta and 13 Jbeta primers. Libraries were prepared by immunoSEQ multiplex PCR; TCRdb keeps only in-frame clonotypes and omits some of them. The table shows tens of thousands of clones, with 60% to 70% occurring only once. Sequencing was carried out using PBMCs. These receptors all come from a woman between 25 and 40 years old in good health and CMV-seronegative.

This clone came up once. The V call is TRBV27, the J call TRBJ2-7, with TRBD2 matching over 9 bases. Germline CDR1 MNHEY, CDR2 SMNVEV (reference sequence). The CDR3 covers 15 residues. Germline trimming cut 3 bases from V and 7 bases from J; bases unmatched to any gene: 10. The CDR3 sequence: CASSLGLAEVGEQYF. The CDR3 coding sequence is TGTGCCAGCAGTTTGGGACTAGCTGAAGTGGGGGAGCAGTACTTC.

This clone was recorded once. The V gene is TRBV28, the J gene TRBJ1-5, with D possibly TRBD1 on 5 matching bases. The V and J ends lost 4 bases and 0 bases respectively, with 25 bases between them. The CDR3 sequence is 20 residues long. Germline assignment: CDR1 MDHEN and CDR2 SYDVKM. For the CDR3, the DNA is TGTGCCAGCAGTTCACTCGGGGCAGGGAGGGCCCCTTATAGCAATCAGCCCCAGCATTTT. Encoded protein: CASSSLGAGRAPYSNQPQHF.

This clone was observed a few times. The chain recombines TRBV15 with TRBJ2-2; D possibly corresponds to TRBD2 (5 bases). Germline CDR1 LNHNV, CDR2 YYDKDF (reference sequence). CDR3 length equals 15 residues. V was pared by 3 bases and J by 1 base, with 9 bases between. The CDR3 here is CATSREDLNTGELFF. The CDR3 nucleotides are TGTGCCACCAGCAGGGAGGACTTGAACACCGGGGAGCTGTTTTTT.

The rearrangement joins TRBV28 to TRBJ1-2, with a possible D match to TRBD1 (5 bases). The CDR3 has 15 amino acids. Trimming took off 1 base at V and 4 bases at J, with 13 bases between the two ends. Germline CDR1 is MDHEN and CDR2 is SYDVKM. The CDR3 here is CASSLSLGGIYGYTF. CDR3 bases: TGTGCCAGCAGTTTATCACTTGGGGGGATCTATGGCTACACCTTC.

This rearrangement joins TRBV5-6 to TRBJ1-2; TRBD1 might be the D (5 bases). Between the trimmed V and J ends, which lost 1 base and 4 bases, there was a span of 11 bases. Germline assignment: CDR1 SGHDT and CDR2 YYEEEE. This CDR3 spans 14 amino acids. CDR3: CASSLPQATYGYTF. The CDR3 bases are TGTGCCAGCAGCTTGCCACAGGCCACCTATGGCTACACCTTC.

The chain has TRBV5-1 and TRBJ1-1; 9 nucleotides line up with TRBD1. The CDR3 consists of 17 residues. The germline V gene encodes CDR1 SGHRS and CDR2 YFSETQ. After removal of 4 bases from V and 1 base from J, the junction contained 11 bases not matched to a gene. The CDR3 nucleotides are TGCGCCAGCAGCCTTGACAGGGGGGCCCATTCGAACACTGAAGCTTTCTTT. Protein sequence: CASSLDRGAHSNTEAFF.

V usage is TRBV5-4 and J usage is TRBJ1-3, with TRBD1 as a possible D gene (6 bases). CDR3 size: 16 residues. From germline, CDR1 is SGHNT and CDR2 YYREEE (reference sequence). V lost 3 bases and J lost 0, with 13 bases in between. The CDR3 sequence: CASSSGDWASGNTIYF. The CDR3 nucleotides read TGTGCCAGCAGCTCAGGGGATTGGGCCTCTGGAAACACCATATATTTT.

The chain carries TRBV9 and TRBJ2-2; weak D call: TRBD2 (6 bases). The V and J ends lost 2 bases and 0 bases respectively, with 8 bases between them. The CDR3 consists of 15 residues. Germline V lookup: CDR1 SGDLS, CDR2 YYNGEE. CDR3 nucleotides: TGTGCCAGCAGCGTCGGGACTGCGAACACCGGGGAGCTGTTTTTT. This codes for CASSVGTANTGELFF.

The table lists this clone with a few counts. This chain links TRBV10-2 with TRBJ1-6, with a weak D call TRBD1 (6 bases). This CDR3 is built from 17 residues. V lost 6 bases to trimming and J lost 4 bases, with 19 bases between them. The germline CDR1 and CDR2 sequences are WSHSY and SAAADI. CDR3 region: CASRQTGNLAYNSPLHF. The CDR3 DNA sequence: TGCGCCAGCAGACAAACAGGGAACCTTGCATATAATTCACCCCTCCACTTT.

The chain joins TRBV10-1 to TRBJ2-7; D possibly corresponds to TRBD2 (7 bases). Between the trimmed V and J ends, which lost 0 bases and 2 bases, there was a span of 14 bases. In germline, CDR1 is WNHNN, CDR2 SYGVQD (reference sequence). CDR3 length: 16 residues. CDR3 coding DNA: TGCGCCAGCAGTGAGTCGCGGGGGCTTCCCCCCTACGAGCAGTACTTC. This encodes CASSESRGLPPYEQYF.

V usage is TRBV11-2 and J usage is TRBJ2-3; the D gene is possibly TRBD2 (5 bases). V lost 6 bases, J lost 3 bases, and 16 bases lay in between. CDR1 is SGHAT, CDR2 FQNNGV, per germline. This CDR3 contains 15 residues. The CDR3 coding sequence is TGTGCCAGCAGGCCAAGCGGCTATACGACAGATACGCAGTATTTT. This sequence encodes CASRPSGYTTDTQYF.

This clone occurred a few times. This sequence joins TRBV5-1 and TRBJ1-2; TRBD1 agrees at 7 bases. The ends lost 4 bases at V and 7 bases at J; junction bases unmatched: 4. The CDR3 extends over 12 amino acids. Germline-derived CDR1 and CDR2 are SGHRS and YFSETQ. CDR3 sequence: CASSHRQGGYTF. Here the CDR3 DNA reads TGCGCCAGCAGCCATAGACAGGGTGGCTACACCTTC.

The CDR3 here is CASSISRGPVQPQHF. CDR3 bases: TGTGCCAGTAGTATCTCTAGGGGGCCGGTTCAGCCCCAGCATTTT. The chain is built from TRBV19 and TRBJ1-5, with 7 bases matching TRBD1. This CDR3 is built from 15 residues. Germline CDR1 is LNHDA and CDR2 is SQIVND (reference sequence). V dropped 3 bases and J dropped 6; count of bases not matched to a gene: 8.

This clone was seen a single time. V is TRBV29-1 and J is TRBJ2-5; 7 bases fit TRBD1. The V segment lost 4 bases and the J segment 5 bases; nucleotides outside the gene matches: 7. The germline CDR1 and CDR2 sequences are SQVTM and ANQGSEA. This CDR3 has 13 residues. The CDR3 DNA follows: TGCAGCGTTGGTGAAGGGGGCCTGGAGACCCAGTACTTC. Residues: CSVGEGGLETQYF. Full variable domain (rest looked up from reference TRBV29-1 and TRBJ2-5): SAVISQKPSRDICQRGTSLTIQCQVDSQVTMMFWYRQQPGQSLTLIATANQGSEATYESGFVIDKFPISRPNLTFSTLTVSNMSPEDSSIYLCSVGEGGLETQYFGPGTRLLVL.

A few counts support this clone. This sequence joins TRBV13 and TRBJ1-5; maybe TRBD1 (5 bases). Trimming removed 2 bases from V and 2 bases from J, with 10 bases in between. The germline V gene has CDR1 PRHDT and CDR2 FYEKMQ (reference sequence). The CDR3 is made up of 15 amino acids. CDR3 bases: TGTGCCAGCAGCTTATCCAGGGTGGGCAATCAGCCCCAGCATTTT. This translates into CASSLSRVGNQPQHF.

This clone appeared a few times. V and J are TRBV12-5 and TRBJ1-5; 7 bases fit TRBD1. Germline CDR1 LGHNT, CDR2 FRNRAP. This CDR3 contains 15 residues. The trim removed 3 bases at V and 4 bases at J, leaving 6 bases unmatched. In DNA, the CDR3 is TGTGCTAGTGGTTTAGGAGGGACAGCTAATCAGCCCCAGCATTTT. Translation gives CASGLGGTANQPQHF.

The chain uses TRBV5-1 and TRBJ2-7, with 7 bases that match TRBD2. The J segment lost 4 bases and the V segment lost 5 bases, leaving 9 bases of the junction unmatched. Germline V gene sequence: CDR1 SGHRS, CDR2 YFSETQ. This CDR3 has 14 residues. The CDR3 coding sequence is TGCGCCAGCAGAACTAGGGGAGGGACTTACGAGCAGTACTTC. Amino acid sequence: CASRTRGGTYEQYF.

This clone was seen a few times. The chain has TRBV5-4 and TRBJ2-1; 12 bases line up with TRBD1. V dropped 4 bases and J dropped 9; count of bases not matched to a gene: 11. This CDR3 is 16 amino acids long. CDR1 SGHNT and CDR2 YYREEE come from the germline V gene (reference sequence). The CDR3 sequence: CASSRGTGGSFLEQFF. For the CDR3, the DNA is TGTGCCAGCAGCCGAGGGACAGGGGGCTCTTTTCTTGAGCAGTTCTTC. The full variable domain, rest sourced from reference TRBV5-4 and TRBJ2-1, is ETGVTQSPTHLIKTRGQQVTLRCSSQSGHNTVSWYQQALGQGPQFIFQYYREEENGRGNFPPRFSGLQFPNYSSELNVNALELDDSALYLCASSRGTGGSFLEQFFGPGTRLTVL.

The rearrangement uses TRBV6-1 and TRBJ1-1; 10 positions agree with TRBD1. CDR1 is MNHNS and CDR2 is SASEGT in the germline V gene. V gave up 7 bases and J gave up 5 bases; unmatched junction bases: 4. This CDR3 is built from 13 residues. CDR3 region: CASNDRGRTEAFF. CDR3 bases: TGTGCCAGCAACGACAGGGGGCGGACTGAAGCTTTCTTT.

The V and J genes are TRBV27 and TRBJ2-1; the match to TRBD2 covers 8 bases. This CDR3 spans 14 amino acids. Trimming at V came to 5 bases and at J to 5 bases, leaving 5 bases not matched to a gene. Germline CDR1 MNHEY, CDR2 SMNVEV (reference sequence). The CDR3, as DNA: TGTGCCAGCAGTAAAGCGGGAGTGAACAATGAGCAGTTCTTC. Amino acids: CASSKAGVNNEQFF.

This chain connects TRBV9 to TRBJ2-7; 7 positions agree with TRBD2. Trimming took 0 bases from V and 2 from J; bases not matched to a gene: 11. The V gene's germline CDR1 is SGDLS and CDR2 YYNGEE. The CDR3 covers 17 residues. Here the CDR3 reads CASSVEGGMGGPYEQYF. The CDR3 nucleotides read TGTGCCAGCAGCGTAGAGGGAGGGATGGGGGGACCCTACGAGCAGTACTTC.

This clone was observed a handful of times. V usage is TRBV29-1 and J usage is TRBJ1-1; maybe TRBD1 (6 bases). V was trimmed by 7 bases and J by 5 bases, leaving 14 bases between them. Germline values: CDR1 SQVTM, CDR2 ANQGSEA. The CDR3 is 12 residues long. CDR3 nucleotide sequence: TGCAGCGCTTACAGGGTTCGTACTGAAGCTTTCTTT. Its protein is CSAYRVRTEAFF.

This clone was seen more than once but under ten times. V is TRBV6-5 and J is TRBJ1-2, with a weak D call TRBD1 (6 bases). Germline V CDR1 and CDR2: MNHEY, SVGAGI. Between the trimmed V and J ends, which lost 7 bases and 5 bases, there was a span of 14 bases. The CDR3 is made up of 13 amino acids. Here the CDR3 DNA reads TGTGCCAGCACCCGGGGGGGGCTTTATGGCTACACCTTC. Residues: CASTRGGLYGYTF.

The chain carries TRBV27 and TRBJ2-1, with D perhaps TRBD1 (5 bases). Germline values: CDR1 MNHEY, CDR2 SMNVEV (reference sequence). Trimming removed 3 bases at V and 7 bases at J, with 13 bases between. CDR3 length: 14 residues. CDR3 loop: CASSFGPKGNEQFF. The CDR3 region has the DNA TGTGCCAGCAGTTTCGGTCCTAAGGGGAATGAGCAGTTCTTC.

J is TRBJ2-7 and V is TRBV2, with 10 bases identical to TRBD2. This CDR3 contains 15 residues. J gave up 1 base and V 4 bases, and 4 bases lay outside the gene matches. Germline assignment: CDR1 SNHLY and CDR2 FYNNEI. The CDR3 bases are TGTGCCAGCAGTGTAGCTAGCGGGGGTTCCTACGAGCAGTACTTC. Translation: CASSVASGGSYEQYF.